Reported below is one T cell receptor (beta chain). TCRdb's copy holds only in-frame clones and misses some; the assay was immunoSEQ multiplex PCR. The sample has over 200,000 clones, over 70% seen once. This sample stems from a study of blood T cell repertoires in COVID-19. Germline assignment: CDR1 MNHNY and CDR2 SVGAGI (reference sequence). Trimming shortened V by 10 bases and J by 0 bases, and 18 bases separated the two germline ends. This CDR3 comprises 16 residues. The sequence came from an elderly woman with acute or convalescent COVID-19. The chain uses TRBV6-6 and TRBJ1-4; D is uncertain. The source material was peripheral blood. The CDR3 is CATRPGIGPTNEKLFF. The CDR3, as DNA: TGTGCCACCAGACCGGGAATTGGTCCAACTAATGAAAAACTGTTTTTT.